The 29 T cell receptor beta chains presented below share a single source sample, sequenced in a study of cytomegalovirus exposure and HLA in healthy donors. Primers for the PCR totalled 60 Vbeta and 13 Jbeta. The repertoire was sequenced with immunoSEQ multiplex PCR; TCRdb's copy has only in-frame clones and lacks some. The repertoire table contains approximately 110,000 clones. Material for sequencing was PBMCs. The receptors shown here come from a man between 25 and 39 years old in good health and CMV-seronegative.

This rearrangement joins TRBV10-3 to TRBJ2-6; no definite D call. The CDR3 has 15 amino acids. The germline V and J ends were trimmed by 2 bases and 3 bases, with 8 bases remaining between them. Germline CDR1 is ENHRY and CDR2 is SYGVKD. The DNA of the CDR3 is TGTGCCATCAGTGAGCTAGGTGTTGGGGCCAACGTCCTGACTTTC. Translating it yields CAISELGVGANVLTF.

The chain joins TRBV7-8 to TRBJ1-1; D is perhaps TRBD1 (5 bases). V was shortened by 5 bases and J by 3 bases, with 13 bases between the two germline ends. The CDR3 loop spans 14 amino acids. Per the germline V gene, CDR1 is SGHVS and CDR2 is FQNEAQ. CDR3 region: CASSPHRQHTEAFF. The CDR3 DNA reads TGTGCCAGCAGCCCCCATAGACAGCACACTGAAGCTTTCTTT.

The J gene is TRBJ1-2, the V gene TRBV7-8, with D tentatively TRBD1 (5 bases). Trimming took 6 bases from V and 1 from J, leaving 12 bases between them. The CDR3 totals 14 residues. Germline CDR1 and CDR2: SGHVS and FQNEAQ. Here the CDR3 reads CASSKSTDNYGYTF. CDR3 in DNA: TGTGCCAGCAGTAAATCGACAGATAACTATGGCTACACCTTC. The whole variable domain, remainder taken from reference TRBV7-8 and TRBJ1-2, is GAGVSQSPRYKVAKRGQDVALRCDPISGHVSLFWYQQALGQGPEFLTYFQNEAQLDKSGLPSDRFFAERPEGSVSTLKIQRTQQEDSAVYLCASSKSTDNYGYTFGSGTRLTVV.

The J gene is TRBJ1-3, the V gene TRBV19, with unresolved D. Germline values: CDR1 LNHDA, CDR2 SQIVND (reference sequence). The V end lost 5 bases, the J end lost 0 bases, and 11 bases lay between the germline ends. The CDR3 is 15 amino acids. The chain's CDR3 is CASSAGYGSGNTIYF. Here the CDR3 DNA reads TGTGCCAGTAGTGCGGGGTACGGCTCTGGAAACACCATATATTTT.

The chain joins TRBV7-2 to TRBJ1-1; D unclear. The CDR3 is made up of 14 amino acids. V was pared by 3 bases and J by 4 bases, with 12 bases between. Looked up from germline, CDR1 is SGHTA and CDR2 is FQGNSA. The CDR3 spells CASSFGPMGTEAFF. The CDR3 DNA sequence: TGTGCCAGCAGCTTTGGGCCAATGGGCACTGAAGCTTTCTTT.

The CDR3 loop is CASSFHRGLYNEQFF. Here the CDR3 DNA reads TGTGCCAGTAGTTTCCACAGGGGGCTCTACAATGAGCAGTTCTTC. The rearrangement links TRBV19 to TRBJ2-1; 9 nucleotides agree with TRBD1. Germline V gives CDR1 LNHDA, CDR2 SQIVND (reference sequence). J was trimmed by 3 bases and V by 5 bases; bases with no gene match: 5. The CDR3 has 15 residues.

The V gene is TRBV5-6, the J gene TRBJ2-7; D might be TRBD2 (6 bases). This CDR3 region has 15 residues. Trimming pared 1 base from V and 5 bases from J, leaving 16 bases between. The germline V gene has CDR1 SGHDT and CDR2 YYEEEE. The CDR3 region has the DNA TGTGCCAGCAGCTTGTGGGGAGGACCACCCCACGAGCAGTACTTC. Residues: CASSLWGGPPHEQYF.

The chain recombines TRBV27 with TRBJ2-2; D is uncertain. This CDR3 comprises 13 residues. Between the trimmed V and J ends, which lost 7 bases and 7 bases, there was a span of 13 bases. Germline V CDR1 and CDR2: MNHEY, SMNVEV (reference sequence). The CDR3, as DNA: TGTGCCAGCACACCCGGTCATGTCGGGGAGCTGTTTTTT. It specifies CASTPGHVGELFF.

The V call is TRBV4-3, the J call TRBJ1-1, with 8 nucleotides matching TRBD1. CDR1 is LGHNA, CDR2 YSLEER, per germline. The CDR3 loop spans 18 amino acids. The junction had 16 bases not matched to a gene; V was cut back by 1 base and J by 6 bases. The CDR3 DNA reads TGCGCCAGCAGCCAAGGGACAGGGCCCAGTTGGTGGCTCTCTGAAGCTTTCTTT. Translating it yields CASSQGTGPSWWLSEAFF.

V gene TRBV6-5 combines with J gene TRBJ2-7; 10 nucleotides line up with TRBD1. With 6 bases clipped from V and 3 bases from J, the junction kept 2 bases outside the gene matches. Per the germline V gene, CDR1 is MNHEY and CDR2 is SVGAGI. This CDR3 has 13 amino acids. The CDR3 is CASRGQGGYEQYF. The CDR3 nucleotides are TGTGCCAGCAGAGGACAGGGGGGCTACGAGCAGTACTTC.

V is TRBV18 and J is TRBJ1-4; 7 nucleotides line up with TRBD1. After removal of 4 bases from V and 7 bases from J, the junction contained 12 bases not matched to a gene. The CDR3 runs 16 residues. The germline V gene encodes CDR1 KGHSH and CDR2 LQKENI. The CDR3 coding sequence is TGTGCCAGCTCACTCGGACAGGCCCAAAAGGGTGAAAAACTGTTTTTT. Its protein product is CASSLGQAQKGEKLFF. Together with reference TRBV18 and TRBJ1-4, the CDR3 gives the full variable domain: NAGVMQNPRHLVRRRGQEARLRCSPMKGHSHVYWYRQLPEEGLKFMVYLQKENIIDESGMPKERFSAEFPKEGPSILRIQQVVRGDSAAYFCASSLGQAQKGEKLFFGSGTQLSVL.

The chain has TRBV10-1 and TRBJ2-7; D possibly corresponds to TRBD2 (5 bases). In germline, CDR1 is WNHNN, CDR2 SYGVQD (reference sequence). The V end was cut by 8 bases, the J end by 0 bases, with 17 bases between. This CDR3 spans 15 amino acids. CDR3: CASPGERSFSYEQYF. Written as DNA, the CDR3 is TGCGCCAGCCCCGGGGAGCGGTCTTTCTCCTACGAGCAGTACTTC.

The CDR3 is CASSPLTGAWNEQFF. As DNA, the CDR3 is TGTGCCAGCTCACCACTAACAGGGGCTTGGAATGAGCAGTTCTTC. The chain uses TRBV18 and TRBJ2-1; 7 bases align to TRBD1. Trimming at V came to 1 base and at J to 7 bases, leaving 7 bases not matched to a gene. Germline CDR1 and CDR2: KGHSH and LQKENI. This CDR3 region has 15 residues.

The chain employs TRBV10-3 and TRBJ1-2, with TRBD1 matching over 11 bases. Germline-derived CDR1 and CDR2 are ENHRY and SYGVKD. With 6 bases clipped from V and 8 bases from J, the junction kept 14 bases outside the gene matches. The CDR3 consists of 16 residues. For the CDR3, the DNA is TGTGCCATCAGGGACAGGGGGCGCGGGTCCTCCGGGGGCTACACCTTC. Translation gives CAIRDRGRGSSGGYTF.

A remark on this clone: The junction departs from germline at one end; a sequencing error may be responsible. Other DNA sequences in this sample translate to the same CDR3. The chain uses TRBV6-5 and TRBJ2-7; 8 bases agree with TRBD1. From germline, CDR1 is MNHEY and CDR2 SVGAGI. CDR3 length: 14 residues. CDR3 protein: CASSYEQGAREQYF. CDR3 bases: TGCGCCAGCAGTTACGAGCAGGGGGCGAGGGAGCAGTACTTC.

The rearrangement joins TRBV30 to TRBJ1-1, with 9 bases aligning to TRBD1. V dropped 2 bases and J dropped 3; count of bases not matched to a gene: 7. Per germline, CDR1 GTSNPN and CDR2 SVGIG (reference sequence). The CDR3 covers 15 residues. CDR3 in DNA: TGTGCCTGGAGTCACCGGGACAGGGTGTACACTGAAGCTTTCTTT. Translated: CAWSHRDRVYTEAFF.

J is TRBJ1-5 and V is TRBV27; 8 bases match TRBD1. The V gene end was trimmed by 3 bases and the J gene end by 7 bases; junction bases not matched to a gene: 8. This CDR3 spans 15 amino acids. Germline CDR1 is MNHEY and CDR2 is SMNVEV (reference sequence). In nucleotides, the CDR3 is TGTGCCAGCAGTTTCCGACAGGGGACAGGACAGCCCCAGCATTTT. This sequence encodes CASSFRQGTGQPQHF.

The CDR3 DNA sequence: TGTGCCAGCAGAAAAACAGGAGATCCTAACTATGGCTACACCTTC. This codes for CASRKTGDPNYGYTF. The chain has TRBV25-1 and TRBJ1-2; D may be TRBD1 (5 bases). Germline V gene sequence: CDR1 MGHDK, CDR2 SYGVNS. The CDR3 is 15 residues long. The V gene lost 6 bases and the J gene lost 0 bases, with 14 bases spanning the gap.

Concerning this clone: At the DNA level, this CDR3 is encoded by other sequences in the same sample as well. The chain combines TRBV19 with TRBJ2-5; 8 bases line up with TRBD1. J was trimmed by 1 base and V by 3 bases; bases with no gene match: 1. The CDR3 has 14 residues. The germline V gene encodes CDR1 LNHDA and CDR2 SQIVND (reference sequence). The CDR3 DNA sequence: TGTGCCAGTAGTATCGGACAGGGCCAAGAGACCCAGTACTTC. Amino acid sequence: CASSIGQGQETQYF. Combining the CDR3 with reference TRBV19 and TRBJ2-5 gives the whole variable domain DGGITQSPKYLFRKEGQNVTLSCEQNLNHDAMYWYRQDPGQGLRLIYYSQIVNDFQKGDIAEGYSVSREKKESFPLTVTSAQKNPTAFYLCASSIGQGQETQYFGPGTRLLVL.

The chain links TRBV10-2 to TRBJ2-1; D may be TRBD1 (6 bases). The germline V gene has CDR1 WSHSY and CDR2 SAAADI. The CDR3 is made up of 15 amino acids. V dropped 6 bases and J dropped 7 bases, with 19 bases sitting between them. CDR3 coding DNA: TGCGCCAGCAGAGACCCTGGCCAGGGGAGTAATGAGCAGTTCTTC. Its translation: CASRDPGQGSNEQFF.

This rearrangement joins TRBV25-1 to TRBJ1-6; tentatively, D is TRBD1 (6 bases). The V end lost 8 bases, the J end lost 0 bases, and 8 bases lay between the germline ends. This CDR3 has 14 amino acids. Per germline, CDR1 MGHDK and CDR2 SYGVNS. The CDR3 nucleotides read TGTGCCAGCGCGGACAGCTCCTATAATTCACCCCTCCACTTT. Its translation is CASADSSYNSPLHF.

This chain joins TRBV5-1 and TRBJ1-2; D gene uncertain. The CDR3 is made up of 13 amino acids. V lost 5 bases to trimming and J lost 3 bases, with 11 bases between them. Germline CDR1 is SGHRS and CDR2 is YFSETQ. CDR3 in DNA: TGCGCCAGCAGACTGAGGCAAGACTATGGCTACACCTTC. It is translated as CASRLRQDYGYTF.

The V call is TRBV11-1, the J call TRBJ2-2, with D possibly TRBD2 on 6 matching bases. This CDR3 is 15 amino acids long. V dropped 7 bases and J dropped 5 bases, with 17 bases sitting between them. CDR1 is SGHAT and CDR2 is FQDESV in the germline V gene (reference sequence). The CDR3 spells CASNPPGRGTGELFF. In nucleotides, the CDR3 is TGTGCCAGCAATCCCCCGGGTCGGGGGACCGGGGAGCTGTTTTTT.

V gene TRBV29-1 combines with J gene TRBJ2-1; TRBD1 matches at 7 bases. J lost 9 bases, V lost 3 bases, and 5 bases had no gene match. There are 12 residues in the CDR3. Germline lookup yields CDR1 SQVTM and CDR2 ANQGSEA. Here the CDR3 reads CSVEGQFFEQFF. The CDR3 region has the DNA TGCAGCGTTGAGGGACAGTTTTTTGAGCAGTTCTTC.

The chain links TRBV4-3 to TRBJ2-5, with D perhaps TRBD1 (6 bases). TRBJ2-7 matches the DNA end more closely, so the J call is doubtful. CDR1 LGHNA and CDR2 YSLEER come from the germline V gene. This CDR3 has 18 amino acids. The CDR3 DNA follows: TGCGCCAGCAGCCAAGATTCCCCGGACAGCCCATCATCCTACGAGCAGTACTTC. It encodes CASSQDSPDSPSSYEQYF.

The genes are TRBV19 and TRBJ2-1, with unresolved D. This CDR3 is built from 13 residues. Germline CDR1 reads LNHDA; CDR2 reads SQIVND (reference sequence). The V end was cut by 4 bases, the J end by 10 bases, with 14 bases between. In DNA form, the CDR3 reads TGTGCCAGTAGTACAGGCGCGAGAGACGAGCAGTTCTTC. It is translated as CASSTGARDEQFF.

The V call is TRBV28, the J call TRBJ2-5; possibly TRBD2 for D (5 bases). The CDR3 is made up of 14 amino acids. V was trimmed by 3 bases and J by 5 bases, leaving 13 bases between them. The germline CDR1 and CDR2 sequences are MDHEN and SYDVKM. The CDR3 here is CASSFAGMLETQYF. CDR3 sequence (DNA): TGTGCCAGCAGTTTCGCGGGTATGTTGGAGACCCAGTACTTC.

The V and J genes are TRBV5-1 and TRBJ2-7, with TRBD2 identical over 8 bases. V shed 4 bases, J shed 2 bases, and the junction held 14 bases outside the gene matches. CDR3 length: 17 amino acids. The germline V gene has CDR1 SGHRS and CDR2 YFSETQ. The CDR3 DNA sequence: TGCGCCAGCAGCCCGGGGGGGGCTTCTGGCCTGGCCTACGAGCAGTACTTC. Its protein product is CASSPGGASGLAYEQYF.

CDR3 DNA: TGTGCCAGCACCCTCCTAGCGGGGGACTCCTACGAGCAGTACTTC. The encoded protein is CASTLLAGDSYEQYF. J is TRBJ2-7 and V is TRBV28, with TRBD2 identical over 10 bases. Germline V gene sequence: CDR1 MDHEN, CDR2 SYDVKM. The CDR3 has 15 amino acids. V trimming: 7 bases; J trimming: 0 bases; junction bases outside the gene matches: 6.